This note documents a single TCR beta chain sequence. One end of the junction fails to match germline, which may point to a read error. These data belong to a study of blood T cell repertoires in COVID-19. TCRdb's table, derived via immunoSEQ multiplex PCR, lists solely in-frame clones and lacks some. This sample has under 200,000 clones, with 75% to 95% found just once. This CDR3 region has 17 residues. Germline-derived CDR1 and CDR2 are SSHAT and FNYEAQ (reference sequence). Specimen: peripheral blood. The origin of this receptor is a man aged 50 to 60 with acute or convalescent COVID-19. This chain links TRBV7-7 with TRBJ2-2; TRBD1 agrees at 8 bases. The CDR3 nucleotides read TGTGCTAGCAGCACCGGCCCCGGGACAGGGAACACCGGGGAGCTGTTTTTT. Translating it yields CASSTGPGTGNTGELFF.